This TCR beta chain is drawn from a study of blood T cell dynamics during melanoma immunotherapy. Study-wide context: Patients with metastatic melanoma got pembrolizumab or nivolumab-ipilimumab as first-line care.

The CDR3 is made up of 16 amino acids. V was cut by 0 bases and J by 9 bases, with 21 bases left in between. The germline CDR1 and CDR2 sequences are SGHTA and FQGNSA. Produced via immunoSEQ multiplex PCR; TCRdb's table is partial and in-frame only. Of roughly 22,000 clones listed, roughly 89% are singletons. This sample's time point: pre-treatment baseline. Disease control meant complete response, partial response or stable disease at 12 weeks. The rearrangement uses TRBV7-2 and TRBJ2-7; perhaps D is TRBD1 or TRBD2 (5 bases each). The source of this sequence is a human donor with melanoma. The input for sequencing was blood, taken from a patient treated with checkpoint blockade. CDR3 coding DNA: TGTGCCAGCAGCTTAGCGCCAGTCGGGACCCCTGCCGGGCAGTACTTC. Translated: CASSLAPVGTPAGQYF.